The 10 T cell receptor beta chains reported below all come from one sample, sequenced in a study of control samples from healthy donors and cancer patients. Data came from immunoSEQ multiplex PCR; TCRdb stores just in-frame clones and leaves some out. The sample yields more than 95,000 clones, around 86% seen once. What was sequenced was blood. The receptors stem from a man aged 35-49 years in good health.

CDR3 nucleotide sequence: TGTGCCAGCAGCTTGGGCCTCATAGCTAATTCACCCCTCCACTTT. This sequence encodes CASSLGLIANSPLHF. The rearrangement joins TRBV7-9 to TRBJ1-6, with no clear D. Germline V lookup: CDR1 SEHNR, CDR2 FQNEAQ (reference sequence). The CDR3 contains 15 residues. V lost 3 bases to trimming and J lost 6 bases, with 12 bases between them.

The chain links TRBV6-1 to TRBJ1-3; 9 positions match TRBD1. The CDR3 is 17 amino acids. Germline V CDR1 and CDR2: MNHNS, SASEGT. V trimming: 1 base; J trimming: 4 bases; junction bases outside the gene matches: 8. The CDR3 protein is CASSEEGNRGPGNTIYF. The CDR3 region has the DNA TGTGCCAGCAGTGAAGAAGGGAACAGGGGGCCGGGAAACACCATATATTTT.

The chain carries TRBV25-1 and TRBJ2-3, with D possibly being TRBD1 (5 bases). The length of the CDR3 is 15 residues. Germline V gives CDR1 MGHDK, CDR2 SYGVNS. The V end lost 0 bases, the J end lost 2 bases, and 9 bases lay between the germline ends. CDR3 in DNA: TGTGCCAGCAGTGAATATAGGACACCCACAGATACGCAGTATTTT. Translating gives CASSEYRTPTDTQYF.

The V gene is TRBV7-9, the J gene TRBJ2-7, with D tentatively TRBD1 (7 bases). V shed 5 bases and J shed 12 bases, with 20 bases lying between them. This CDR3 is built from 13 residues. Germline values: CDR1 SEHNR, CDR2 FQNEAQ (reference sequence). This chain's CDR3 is CASSGGTATEGYF. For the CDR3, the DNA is TGTGCCAGCAGCGGAGGGACAGCCACCGAGGGGTACTTC.

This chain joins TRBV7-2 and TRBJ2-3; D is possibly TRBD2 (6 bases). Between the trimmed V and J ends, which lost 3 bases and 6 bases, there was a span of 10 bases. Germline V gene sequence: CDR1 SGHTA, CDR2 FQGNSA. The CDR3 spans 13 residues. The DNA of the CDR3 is TGTGCCAGCAGCTTGGGGGGTATGGATACGCAGTATTTT. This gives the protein CASSLGGMDTQYF.

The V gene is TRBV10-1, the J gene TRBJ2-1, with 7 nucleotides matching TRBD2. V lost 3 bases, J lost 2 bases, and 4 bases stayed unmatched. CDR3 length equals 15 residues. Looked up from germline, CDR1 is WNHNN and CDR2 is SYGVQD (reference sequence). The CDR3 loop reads CASSDREGAYNEQFF. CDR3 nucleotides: TGCGCCAGCAGTGACAGGGAGGGAGCCTACAATGAGCAGTTCTTC.

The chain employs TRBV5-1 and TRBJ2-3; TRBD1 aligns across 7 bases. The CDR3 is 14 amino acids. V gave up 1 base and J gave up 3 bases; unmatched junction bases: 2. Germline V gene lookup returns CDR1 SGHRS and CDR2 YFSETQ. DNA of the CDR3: TGCGCCAGCAGCTTGCAGGGGGAAACAGATACGCAGTATTTT. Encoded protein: CASSLQGETDTQYF.

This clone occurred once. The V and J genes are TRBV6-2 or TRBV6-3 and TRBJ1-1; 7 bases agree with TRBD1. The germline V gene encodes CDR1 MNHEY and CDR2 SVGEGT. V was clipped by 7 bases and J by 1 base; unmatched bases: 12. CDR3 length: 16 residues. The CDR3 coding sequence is TGTGCCAGCAACCCCACAGGGGTTAAGCGGAACACTGAAGCTTTCTTT. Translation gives CASNPTGVKRNTEAFF.

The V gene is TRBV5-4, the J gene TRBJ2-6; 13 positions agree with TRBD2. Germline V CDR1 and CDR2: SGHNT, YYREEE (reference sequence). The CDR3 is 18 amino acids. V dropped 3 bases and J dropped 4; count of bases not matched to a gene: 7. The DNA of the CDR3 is TGTGCCAGCAGCTACCCGGGACTAGCGGGGCCCGGGGCCAACGTCCTGACTTTC. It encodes CASSYPGLAGPGANVLTF.

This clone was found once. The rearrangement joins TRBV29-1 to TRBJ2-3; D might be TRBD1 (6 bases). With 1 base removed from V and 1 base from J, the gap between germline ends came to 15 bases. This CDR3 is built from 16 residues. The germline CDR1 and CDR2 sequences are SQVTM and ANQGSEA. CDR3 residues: CSVEGGQVLGTDTQYF. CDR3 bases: TGCAGCGTTGAAGGGGGGCAGGTCCTTGGCACAGATACGCAGTATTTT.